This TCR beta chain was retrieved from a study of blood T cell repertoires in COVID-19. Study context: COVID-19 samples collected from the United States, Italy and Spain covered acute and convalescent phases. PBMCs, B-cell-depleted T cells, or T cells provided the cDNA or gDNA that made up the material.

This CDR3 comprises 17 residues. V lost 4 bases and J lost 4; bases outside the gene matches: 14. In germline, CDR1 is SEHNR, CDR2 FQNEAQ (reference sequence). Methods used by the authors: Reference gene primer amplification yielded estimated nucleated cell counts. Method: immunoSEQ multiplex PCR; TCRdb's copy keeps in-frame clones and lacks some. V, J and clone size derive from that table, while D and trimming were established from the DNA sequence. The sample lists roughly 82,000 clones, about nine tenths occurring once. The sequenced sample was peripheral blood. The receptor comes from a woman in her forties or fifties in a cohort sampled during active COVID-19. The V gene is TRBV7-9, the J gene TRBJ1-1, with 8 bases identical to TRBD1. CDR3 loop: CASSSPRSGGPRTEAFF. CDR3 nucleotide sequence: TGTGCCAGCAGCTCGCCTCGGTCAGGGGGCCCTCGCACTGAAGCTTTCTTT.